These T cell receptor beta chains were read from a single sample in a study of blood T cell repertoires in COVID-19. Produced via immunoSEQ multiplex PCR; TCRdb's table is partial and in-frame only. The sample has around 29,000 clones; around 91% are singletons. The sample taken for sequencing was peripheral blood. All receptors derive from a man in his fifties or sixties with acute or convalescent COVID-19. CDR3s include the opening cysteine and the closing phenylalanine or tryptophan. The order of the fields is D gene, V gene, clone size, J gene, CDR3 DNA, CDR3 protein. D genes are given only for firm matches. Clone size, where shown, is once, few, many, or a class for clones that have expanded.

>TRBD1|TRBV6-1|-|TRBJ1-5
TGTGCCAGCAGTGATTTGTTTTGGGCAGGGGGCCTAACCCCCAATCAGCCCCAGCATTTT
CASSDLFWAGGLTPNQPQHF
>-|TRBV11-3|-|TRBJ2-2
TGTGCCAGCAGCCTAGGGGGGGTCAACACCGGGGAGCTGTTTTTT
CASSLGGVNTGELFF
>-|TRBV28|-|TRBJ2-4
TGTGCCAGCAGTTTAGCGGGTGCAGGCTCCAAAAACATTCAGTACTTC
CASSLAGAGSKNIQYF
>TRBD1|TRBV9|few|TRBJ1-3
TGTGCCAACCTGACAGGGAAACGGTCTGGAAACACCATATATTTT
CANLTGKRSGNTIYF
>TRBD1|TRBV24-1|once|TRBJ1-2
TGTGCCACCAGTGATTCCCGGACAGGGCTGGACGAAGGCTACACCTTC
CATSDSRTGLDEGYTF
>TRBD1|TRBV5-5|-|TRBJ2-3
TGTGCCAGCAGCTTTCTGATAGGGGGCGCGGCAGATACGCAGTATTTT
CASSFLIGGAADTQYF
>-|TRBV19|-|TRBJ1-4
TGTGCCAGTAGTAACCCAGGGGATAGTGAAAAACTGTTTTTT
CASSNPGDSEKLFF
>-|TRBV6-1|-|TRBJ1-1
TGTGCCAGCAGTGAAGTCCTTGGGCCGAACACTGAAGCTTTCTTT
CASSEVLGPNTEAFF
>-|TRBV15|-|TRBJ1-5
TGTGCCACCAGAGAGACAGGCCGAGGCAATCAGCCCCAGCATTTT
CATRETGRGNQPQHF
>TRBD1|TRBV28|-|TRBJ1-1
TGTGCCAGCAGTTCGACAGGGGCGGGGAACACTGAAGCTTTCTTT
CASSSTGAGNTEAFF
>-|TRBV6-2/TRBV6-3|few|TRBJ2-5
TGTGCCAGCAGTTACTCGATGATTTCGGGGTCTTTGGCGGAAGAGACCCAGTACTTC
CASSYSMISGSLAEETQYF
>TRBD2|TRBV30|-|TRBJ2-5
TGTGCCTCTGATATGCGGGAGGGAGGGGAGACCCAGTACTTC
CASDMREGGETQYF
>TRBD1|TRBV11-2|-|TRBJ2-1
TGTGCCAGCAGCTTAGTCGGACAGGTTGAGCAGTTCTTC
CASSLVGQVEQFF
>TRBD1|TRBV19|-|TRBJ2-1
TGTGCCAGTAGAACAGGGGTCAGCTACAATGAGCAGTTCTTC
CASRTGVSYNEQFF
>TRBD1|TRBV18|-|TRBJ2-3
TGTGCCAGCTCACCACCGGTCGACAGGGGGACGCAGTATTTT
CASSPPVDRGTQYF
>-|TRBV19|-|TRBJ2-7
TGTGCCAGTAGTGGGGCCGCTTCTCCCTCCTACGAGCAGTACTTC
CASSGAASPSYEQYF
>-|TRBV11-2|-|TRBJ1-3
TGTGCCAGCAGCACAACCCTCTTTATTGAGGACAGTAGAAACACCATATATTTT
CASSTTLFIEDSRNTIYF
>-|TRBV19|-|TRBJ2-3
TGTGCCAGTAATCTCGGGGGCACAGATACGCAGTATTTT
CASNLGGTDTQYF
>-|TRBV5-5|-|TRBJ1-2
TGTGCCAGCAGTGCCGGGGGTGGAAACTATGGCTACACCTTC
CASSAGGGNYGYTF
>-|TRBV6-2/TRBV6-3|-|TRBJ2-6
TGTGCCAGCAGTTACAGGGGCTCTGGGGCCAACGTCCTGACTTTC
CASSYRGSGANVLTF
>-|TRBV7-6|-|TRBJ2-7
TGTGCCAGCAGCTTAGCGGCTTCCTACGAGCAGTACTTC
CASSLAASYEQYF
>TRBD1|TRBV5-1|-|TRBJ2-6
TGCGCCAGCCAGGAGACAGGGGGCAGTTATGGGGCCAACGTCCTGACTTTC
CASQETGGSYGANVLTF
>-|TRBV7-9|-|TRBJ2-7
TGTGCCAGCAGCTTAGCGGGGGCTTCGAGGGAGCAGTACTTC
CASSLAGASREQYF
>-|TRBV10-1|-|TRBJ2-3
TGCGCCAGCAGTGAGTCGGAATTTCTAGCAGGCGCAGATACGCAGTATTTT
CASSESEFLAGADTQYF
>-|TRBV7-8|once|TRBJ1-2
TGTGCCAGCAGCTGGGTGAGGCAGGGCGAATATGGCTACACCTTC
CASSWVRQGEYGYTF
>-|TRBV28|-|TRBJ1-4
TGTGCCAGCACCCGGACAGCCAATAATGAAAAACTGTTTTTT
CASTRTANNEKLFF
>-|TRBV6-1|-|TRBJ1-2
TGTGCCAGCAGTGAATCCGCCAGTAACTATGGCTACACCTTC
CASSESASNYGYTF
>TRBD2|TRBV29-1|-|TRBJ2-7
TGCAGCGTTGGGACTAGCGGGGCCTCCTACGAGCAGTACTTC
CSVGTSGASYEQYF
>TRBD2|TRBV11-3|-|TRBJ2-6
TGTGCCAGCAGCCGGGGGGAGAGCCACTCTGGGGCCAACGTCCTGACTTTC
CASSRGESHSGANVLTF
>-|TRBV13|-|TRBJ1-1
TGTGCCAGCAGCCCCAGGACAGCAAGTATGAAGCACACTGAAGCTTTCTTT
CASSPRTASMKHTEAFF
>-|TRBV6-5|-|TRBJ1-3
TGTGCCAGCATCCCGCGGGGGGCTGGAAACACCATATATTTT
CASIPRGAGNTIYF
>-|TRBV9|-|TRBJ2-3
TGTGCCAGCAGCGAACAGGGATACACAGATACGCAGTATTTT
CASSEQGYTDTQYF
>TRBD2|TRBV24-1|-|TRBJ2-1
TGTGCCACCAGTGATTCGGGACTAGCGGGAGGGAATGAGCAGTTCTTC
CATSDSGLAGGNEQFF
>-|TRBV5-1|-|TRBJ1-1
TGCGCCAGCAGCCCTCTAGGGGTGAACACTGAAGCTTTCTTT
CASSPLGVNTEAFF
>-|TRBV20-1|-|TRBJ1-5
TGCAGTGGATCAGGGCAGGGGCCCCAGCATTTT
CSGSGQGPQHF
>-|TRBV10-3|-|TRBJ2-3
TGTGCCATCGGAGGGAGCACAGATACGCAGTATTTT
CAIGGSTDTQYF
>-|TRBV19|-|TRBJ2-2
TGTGCCAGTAGTATAGATCGGACAGCCGGGGAGCTGTTTTTT
CASSIDRTAGELFF
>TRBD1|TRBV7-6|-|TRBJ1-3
TGTGCCAGCAGCTTAGGGGACAGCTCTGGAAACACCATATATTTT
CASSLGDSSGNTIYF
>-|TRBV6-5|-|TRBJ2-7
TGTGCCACCCGAGGAGGGAGTTCCTACGAGCAGTACTTC
CATRGGSSYEQYF
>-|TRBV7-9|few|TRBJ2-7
TGTGCCAGCAGCTTAGCTAGCGGATTTTTGGTAACAGCCTCCTACGAGCAGTACTTC
CASSLASGFLVTASYEQYF
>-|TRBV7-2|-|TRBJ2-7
TGTGCCAGCAGCTTAGATGGTGCGGGATTTTACGAGCAGTACTTC
CASSLDGAGFYEQYF
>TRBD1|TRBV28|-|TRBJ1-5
TGTGCCAGCAGTTTACAGGGGGCGAGCAATCAGCCCCAGCATTTT
CASSLQGASNQPQHF
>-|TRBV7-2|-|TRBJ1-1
TGTGCCAGCAGCTTCAGGTACGGCCTAGAAGCTTTCTTT
CASSFRYGLEAFF
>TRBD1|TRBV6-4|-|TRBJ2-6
TGTGCCAGCAGTGATTCAGGGGGTTCAGAAGGGGCCAACGTCCTGACTTTC
CASSDSGGSEGANVLTF
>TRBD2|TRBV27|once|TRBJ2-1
TGTGCCAGCAGTTTAGGGCTAGCGGGGGTAAATGAGCAGTTCTTC
CASSLGLAGVNEQFF
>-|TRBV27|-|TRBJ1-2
TGTGCCAGCCGCCTTGGAGGCGGGGACTATGGCTACACCTTC
CASRLGGGDYGYTF
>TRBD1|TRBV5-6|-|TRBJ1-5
TGTGCCAGCAGCTTGGCAGGGGGCAAGCAGCCCCAGCATTTT
CASSLAGGKQPQHF
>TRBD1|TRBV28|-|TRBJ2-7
TGTGCCAGCAGTCCAGGGACAGGGATATACGAGCAGTACTTC
CASSPGTGIYEQYF
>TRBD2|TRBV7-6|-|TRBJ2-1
TGTGCCAGCAGCCACTCTAGCGGATCTTACAATGAGCAGTTCTTC
CASSHSSGSYNEQFF
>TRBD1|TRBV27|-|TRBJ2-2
TGTGCCAGCAGAGGGACAGGCGGAACCGGGGAGCTGTTTTTT
CASRGTGGTGELFF
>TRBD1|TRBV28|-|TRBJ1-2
TGTGCCAGCAGACCTACGGGAGGCAGGGGGCGCCGCTATGGCTACACCTTC
CASRPTGGRGRRYGYTF
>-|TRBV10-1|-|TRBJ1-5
TGCGCCGAACGGGGGGACGGTTGCAATCAGCCCCAGCATTTT
CAERGDGCNQPQHF